This T cell receptor beta chain stems from a study of T-cell reconstitution after alpha-beta-depleted transplantation in children. Remarks on this clonotype: As yet, its antigen is unknown.

Preparation of the TCRbeta library used unique molecular identifiers. MiXCR was run by TCRdb on the PCR reads, yielding one entry per CDR3 protein. In the table there are some 450,000 distinct CDR3 sequences, over 40% of which are singletons. Study conclusions and caveats: One year post-transplant, T-cell counts and diversity were largely derived from T cells produced anew. There were reportedly several hundred expanded graft clones from which alpha-beta T cells came about two months after transplant.

This CDR3 spans 11 amino acids. Looked up from germline, CDR1 is DFQATT and CDR2 is SNEGSKA (reference sequence). V lost 8 bases to trimming and J lost 4 bases, with 9 bases between them. The clonotype originates from a girl aged 2-15 years with aplastic anemia, due to receive a stem cell transplant. Sequenced here: PBMCs, sampled before TCRalphabeta/CD19-depleted stem cell transplant. The chain combines TRBV20-1 with TRBJ2-1, with D perhaps TRBD1 (6 bases). In DNA form, the CDR3 reads TGCAGTTTCGACAGGTACAATGAGCAGTTCTTC. It is translated as CSFDRYNEQFF.